This T cell receptor (beta chain) originates from a study of cytomegalovirus exposure and HLA in healthy donors. Study findings and constraints: In a later analysis, compared with equally common non-associated chains, HLA-associated beta chains were more expanded.

About this clone: Its antigen is not known.

This CDR3 spans 15 amino acids. From germline, CDR1 is SGHRS and CDR2 YFSETQ. The ends lost 5 bases at V and 6 bases at J; junction bases unmatched: 9. This PCR relied on a set of 60 Vbeta primers and 13 Jbeta primers. Clones were sequenced by immunoSEQ multiplex PCR, and TCRdb holds only the in-frame ones, with some missing. This sample yields 85,000 to 100,000 clones, of which about nine tenths are seen a single time; approximately 9.2% belongs to the top ten. The V and J genes are TRBV5-1 and TRBJ2-1; 9 nucleotides match TRBD2. Sequencing was carried out using PBMCs. The source is a young man in good health and CMV-seropositive. The CDR3 protein is CASRLEASGTNEQFF. CDR3 nucleotides: TGCGCCAGCAGACTGGAGGCTAGCGGGACCAATGAGCAGTTCTTC.